Below are 19 T cell receptor beta chains sequenced from a single sample in a study of cytomegalovirus exposure and HLA in healthy donors. The PCR made use of 60 Vbeta and 13 Jbeta primers. Assay used: immunoSEQ multiplex PCR; TCRdb lists only in-frame clones, some missing. The sample lists some 150,000 clones, 65% to 75% occurring once. The sequenced material came from PBMCs. The receptor set was obtained from a human donor in good health.

This clone has only a few counts. The CDR3 DNA follows: TGCGCCAGCAGCTCGCGGGGTAGTGCCAATGAGCAGTTCTTC. It encodes CASSSRGSANEQFF. The rearrangement uses TRBV5-1 and TRBJ2-1, with D tentatively TRBD2 (6 bases). V was clipped by 3 bases and J by 6 bases, with 13 bases between them. Per germline, CDR1 SGHRS and CDR2 YFSETQ. CDR3 length: 14 residues.

The gene calls are TRBV6-1 and TRBJ2-5, with 8 bases that match TRBD1. The CDR3 sequence is 15 residues long. J was trimmed by 5 bases and V by 4 bases; bases with no gene match: 9. Germline V gene data show CDR1 as MNHNS and CDR2 as SASEGT. The CDR3 region has the DNA TGTGCCAGCAGTGGTGGGGACAGGACGGGCGAGACCCAGTACTTC. Protein sequence: CASSGGDRTGETQYF.

This clone was seen a handful of times. The chain joins TRBV7-9 to TRBJ2-1; TRBD1 matches 11 bases. With 5 bases clipped from V and 5 bases from J, the junction kept 5 bases outside the gene matches. In germline, CDR1 is SEHNR, CDR2 FQNEAQ (reference sequence). The CDR3 totals 15 residues. DNA of the CDR3: TGTGCCAGCAGCGACCGGGACAGGGGGGACAATGAGCAGTTCTTC. Residues: CASSDRDRGDNEQFF.

V usage is TRBV5-1 and J usage is TRBJ1-1; D call uncertain. This CDR3 contains 13 residues. V was cut by 6 bases and J by 1 base, with 10 bases left in between. CDR1 and CDR2 from the germline V gene are SGHRS and YFSETQ. The CDR3 region has the DNA TGCGCCAGCATCGCGGGCACGAACACTGAAGCTTTCTTT. Translated, it gives CASIAGTNTEAFF.

This chain uses TRBV2 with TRBJ1-1, with TRBD1 matching 7 bases. This CDR3 comprises 16 residues. After removal of 4 bases from V and 4 bases from J, the junction contained 12 bases not matched to a gene. Germline lookup yields CDR1 SNHLY and CDR2 FYNNEI. CDR3 nucleotide sequence: TGTGCCAGCAGTGGAATTGGACAGGAAATGGGCACTGAAGCTTTCTTT. Translated, it gives CASSGIGQEMGTEAFF. Looking up the rest from reference TRBV2 and TRBJ1-1 gives the full variable domain: EPEVTQTPSHQVTQMGQEVILRCVPISNHLYFYWYRQILGQKVEFLVSFYNNEISEKSEIFDDQFSVERPDGSNFTLKIRSTKLEDSAMYFCASSGIGQEMGTEAFFGQGTRLTVV.

In nucleotides, the CDR3 is TGCGCCAGCAGCTTGGGGGGGGCAGGGGGCTCCTACAATGAGCAGTTCTTC. The encoded protein is CASSLGGAGGSYNEQFF. J is TRBJ2-1 and V is TRBV5-1; weak D call: TRBD1 (7 bases). This CDR3 has 17 amino acids. Looked up from germline, CDR1 is SGHRS and CDR2 is YFSETQ. V lost 0 bases to trimming and J lost 0 bases, with 13 bases between them.

The rearrangement links TRBV7-9 to TRBJ2-3, with D perhaps TRBD2 (6 bases). V was shortened by 5 bases and J by 6 bases, with 12 bases between the two germline ends. The CDR3 totals 13 residues. Germline V gene lookup returns CDR1 SEHNR and CDR2 FQNEAQ (reference sequence). The CDR3 nucleotides read TGTGCCAGCAGCCCCGAGAGCGGGGATACGCAGTATTTT. Its protein is CASSPESGDTQYF.

This clone occurred once. The V call is TRBV4-1, the J call TRBJ2-1; D gene ambiguous. Germline V lookup: CDR1 MGHRA, CDR2 YSYEKL. The CDR3 has 14 residues. V lost 0 bases, J lost 3 bases, and 6 bases lay in between. CDR3 sequence (DNA): TGCGCCAGCAGCCAAGAGGGCGTCTACAATGAGCAGTTCTTC. Protein sequence: CASSQEGVYNEQFF.

The rearrangement uses TRBV5-1 and TRBJ2-6, with unresolved D. CDR1 and CDR2 from the germline V gene are SGHRS and YFSETQ. This CDR3 has 16 residues. The V and J ends lost 0 bases and 0 bases respectively, with 7 bases between them. The CDR3 loop is CASSLVVLSGANVLTF. The CDR3 DNA sequence: TGCGCCAGCAGCTTGGTTGTTCTCTCTGGGGCCAACGTCCTGACTTTC.

The J gene is TRBJ2-3, the V gene TRBV6-7; no definite D call. TRBV6-7 belongs to the ORF category, with a function that is uncertain. The V end was cut by 2 bases, the J end by 0 bases, with 12 bases between. The CDR3 has 16 residues. In DNA form, the CDR3 reads TGTGCCAGCAGTTACCCAAAGCCGGGTAGCACAGATACGCAGTATTTT. It yields the protein CASSYPKPGSTDTQYF.

The chain recombines TRBV7-2 with TRBJ2-3, with a weak D call TRBD2 (6 bases). CDR3 length: 17 residues. Trimming took off 3 bases at V and 6 bases at J, with 22 bases between the two ends. Germline V gene sequence: CDR1 SGHTA, CDR2 FQGNSA. The CDR3 coding sequence is TGTGCCAGCAGCTTCGGAGCTAGCGCCGGGGGTGGGGATACGCAGTATTTT. It is translated as CASSFGASAGGGDTQYF.

This clone has only one observation. The chain links TRBV9 to TRBJ1-1; D is uncertain. V gave up 0 bases and J gave up 0 bases, with 6 bases separating them. The CDR3 sequence is 14 residues long. The V gene's germline CDR1 is SGDLS and CDR2 YYNGEE. The CDR3: CASSVAQMNTEAFF. The CDR3 DNA reads as TGTGCCAGCAGCGTAGCACAGATGAACACTGAAGCTTTCTTT. Supplemented by reference TRBV9 and TRBJ1-1, the full variable domain reads DSGVTQTPKHLITATGQRVTLRCSPRSGDLSVYWYQQSLDQGLQFLIQYYNGEERAKGNILERFSAQQFPDLHSELNLSSLELGDSALYFCASSVAQMNTEAFFGQGTRLTVV.

The chain employs TRBV7-2 and TRBJ1-1, with 7 bases matching TRBD1. J lost 8 bases, V lost 2 bases, and 11 bases had no gene match. This CDR3 has 15 amino acids. From germline, CDR1 is SGHTA and CDR2 FQGNSA. CDR3 sequence (DNA): TGTGCCAGCAGCTTAAACCTCTTACAGGGGACCGAAGCTTTCTTT. It translates to CASSLNLLQGTEAFF. The variable domain in full, with the rest retrieved from reference TRBV7-2 and TRBJ1-1, is GAGVSQSPSNKVTEKGKDVELRCDPISGHTALYWYRQSLGQGLEFLIYFQGNSAPDKSGLPSDRFSAERTGGSVSTLTIQRTQQEDSAVYLCASSLNLLQGTEAFFGQGTRLTVV.

The rearrangement uses TRBV7-8 and TRBJ2-7, with 9 bases aligning to TRBD2. The trim removed 5 bases at V and 3 bases at J, leaving 11 bases unmatched. This CDR3 is 16 amino acids long. Germline assignment: CDR1 SGHVS and CDR2 FQNEAQ. CDR3 residues: CASSPRYSGGIYEQYF. The CDR3 nucleotides are TGTGCCAGCAGCCCTAGATATAGCGGGGGAATCTACGAGCAGTACTTC.

The chain employs TRBV4-1 and TRBJ2-2; the D gene is possibly TRBD2 (5 bases). Trimming took 3 bases from V and 3 from J, leaving 11 bases between them. Germline assignment: CDR1 MGHRA and CDR2 YSYEKL. The CDR3 is 15 amino acids. Here the CDR3 reads CASSQVAGDTGELFF. CDR3 DNA sequence: TGCGCCAGCAGCCAGGTGGCCGGGGACACCGGGGAGCTGTTTTTT.

This chain connects TRBV7-9 to TRBJ1-1; 8 bases agree with TRBD1. The CDR3 is 15 amino acids. Looked up from germline, CDR1 is SEHNR and CDR2 is FQNEAQ (reference sequence). V shed 4 bases, J shed 1 base, and the junction held 5 bases outside the gene matches. The CDR3 sequence is CASSSRTGRNTEAFF. CDR3 coding DNA: TGTGCCAGCAGCTCGCGGACAGGGAGGAACACTGAAGCTTTCTTT.

This sequence joins TRBV5-1 and TRBJ1-6; unclear D gene. V was clipped by 5 bases and J by 4 bases, with 13 bases between them. The CDR3 length is 15 residues. Germline loops: CDR1 SGHRS, CDR2 YFSETQ. The CDR3: CASSGERSYNSPLHF. CDR3 nucleotide sequence: TGCGCCAGCAGTGGTGAGCGGAGTTATAATTCACCCCTCCACTTT.

The J gene is TRBJ1-2, the V gene TRBV19; 10 bases fit TRBD1. Trimming took 8 bases from V and 4 from J; bases not matched to a gene: 4. Germline CDR1 is LNHDA and CDR2 is SQIVND (reference sequence). This CDR3 has 13 amino acids. This CDR3 reads CASVGTGVYGYTF. CDR3 DNA: TGTGCCAGTGTCGGGACAGGGGTCTATGGCTACACCTTC.

This chain joins TRBV6-5 and TRBJ2-5, with 9 bases identical to TRBD2. The CDR3 is made up of 16 amino acids. Germline V gene sequence: CDR1 MNHEY, CDR2 SVGAGI. The V gene end was trimmed by 4 bases and the J gene end by 6 bases; junction bases not matched to a gene: 12. The CDR3 spells CASSFKAGGSKKTQYF. CDR3 DNA: TGTGCCAGCAGTTTCAAAGCGGGGGGATCGAAAAAGACCCAGTACTTC.